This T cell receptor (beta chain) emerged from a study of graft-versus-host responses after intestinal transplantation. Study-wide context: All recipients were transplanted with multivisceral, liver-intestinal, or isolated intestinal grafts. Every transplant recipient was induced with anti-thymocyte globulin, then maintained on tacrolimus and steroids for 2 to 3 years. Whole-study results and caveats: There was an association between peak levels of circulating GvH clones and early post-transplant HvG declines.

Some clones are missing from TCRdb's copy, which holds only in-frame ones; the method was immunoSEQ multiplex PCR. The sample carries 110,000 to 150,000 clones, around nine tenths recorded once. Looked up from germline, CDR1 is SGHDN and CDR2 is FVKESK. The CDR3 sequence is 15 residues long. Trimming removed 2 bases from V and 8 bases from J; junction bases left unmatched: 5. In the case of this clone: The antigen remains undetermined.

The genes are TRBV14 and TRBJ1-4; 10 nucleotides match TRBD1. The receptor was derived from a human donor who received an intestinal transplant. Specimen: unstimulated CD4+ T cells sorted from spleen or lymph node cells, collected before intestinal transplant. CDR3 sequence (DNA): TGTGCCAGCAGCCAAAGGACAGGGGGTTACGAAAAACTGTTTTTT. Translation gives CASSQRTGGYEKLFF.